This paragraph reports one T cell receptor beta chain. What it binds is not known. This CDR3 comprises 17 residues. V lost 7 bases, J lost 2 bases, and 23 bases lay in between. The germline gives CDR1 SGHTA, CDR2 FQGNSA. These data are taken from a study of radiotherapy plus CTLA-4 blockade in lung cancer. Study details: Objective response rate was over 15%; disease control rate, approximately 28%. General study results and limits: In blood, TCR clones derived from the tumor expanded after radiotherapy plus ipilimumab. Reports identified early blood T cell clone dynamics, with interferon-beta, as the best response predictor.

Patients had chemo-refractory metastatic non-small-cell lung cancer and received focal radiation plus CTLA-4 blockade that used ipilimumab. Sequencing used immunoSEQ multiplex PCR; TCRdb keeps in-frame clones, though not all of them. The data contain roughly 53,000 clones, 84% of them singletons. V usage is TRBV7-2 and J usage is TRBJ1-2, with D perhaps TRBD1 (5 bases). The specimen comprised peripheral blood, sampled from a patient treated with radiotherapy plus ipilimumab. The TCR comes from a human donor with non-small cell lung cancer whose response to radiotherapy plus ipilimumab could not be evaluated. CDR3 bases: TGTGCCAGCACCTTGAGCGGGGGTTCCTTTACAAACTATGGCTACACCTTC. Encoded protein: CASTLSGGSFTNYGYTF.